Each of the 11 T cell receptor beta chains below was sequenced from the same sample in a study of shared clonotypes between healthy human individuals. The table came from immunoSEQ multiplex PCR; TCRdb's copy has only in-frame clones and leaves some out. In the table there are 2,500,000 or so clones, 80% to 95% of which are singletons. The sample taken for sequencing was naive CD4+ T cells from PBMCs. Subset in this sample: CD45RA+ positively selected. Every receptor here comes from a man younger than 35 in good health. Some clones in this sample may be carry-over from other donors' samples.

The chain links TRBV19 to TRBJ2-1; D possibly uses TRBD1 or TRBD2 (5 bases each). The V end was cut by 4 bases, the J end by 8 bases, with 15 bases between. Germline V lookup: CDR1 LNHDA, CDR2 SQIVND (reference sequence). The CDR3 extends over 14 amino acids. CDR3 protein: CASSRGTSQDEQFF. The CDR3, as DNA: TGTGCCAGTAGTAGAGGGACCTCTCAGGATGAGCAGTTCTTC.

The chain combines TRBV28 with TRBJ2-2; D is ambiguous. Germline CDR1 MDHEN, CDR2 SYDVKM. Trimming cost V 7 bases and J 4 bases, with 13 bases left between them. The CDR3 totals 14 residues. The CDR3 region is CASTLQRVTGELFF. Here the CDR3 DNA reads TGTGCCAGCACCCTTCAACGGGTCACCGGGGAGCTGTTTTTT.

For this clone: Other DNA sequences in the sample encode the same CDR3. The chain uses TRBV10-3 and TRBJ1-1, with 11 bases matching TRBD1. CDR1 ENHRY and CDR2 SYGVKD come from the germline V gene. The CDR3 is 14 residues long. Trimming removed 6 bases from V and 1 base from J; junction bases left unmatched: 1. The CDR3 nucleotides are TGTGCCATCAGCGGACAGGGGGCGAACACTGAAGCTTTCTTT. Translation: CAISGQGANTEAFF.

The CDR3 region is CASSPSSGGPYEQYF. CDR3 sequence (DNA): TGTGCCAGCAGTCCATCTAGCGGAGGGCCCTACGAGCAGTACTTC. The genes are TRBV6-1 and TRBJ2-7; 7 bases are a match to TRBD2. V shed 5 bases and J 2 bases; nucleotides not matched to a gene: 9. The germline CDR1 and CDR2 sequences are MNHNS and SASEGT. This CDR3 is 15 amino acids long.

The gene calls are TRBV2 and TRBJ1-2, with D perhaps TRBD1 (5 bases). This CDR3 has 14 amino acids. Germline-derived CDR1 and CDR2 are SNHLY and FYNNEI. The ends were cut back, 7 bases at V and 5 bases at J, with 17 bases in the middle. CDR3 bases: TGTGCCAGCAACCTTACAGGTGACCTTTATGGCTACACCTTC. This gives the protein CASNLTGDLYGYTF.

The chain is built from TRBV19 and TRBJ1-5; TRBD1 agrees at 9 bases. J gave up 1 base and V 4 bases, and 8 bases lay outside the gene matches. CDR1 LNHDA and CDR2 SQIVND come from the germline V gene (reference sequence). The CDR3 is 17 amino acids. CDR3 amino acids: CASSTSSGTGSNQPQHF. As DNA, the CDR3 is TGTGCCAGTAGTACTTCTTCCGGGACAGGGAGCAATCAGCCCCAGCATTTT.

CDR3 sequence: CASSPFPGTAKDTEAFF. The CDR3 bases are TGTGCCAGCAGCCCCTTTCCGGGGACCGCGAAGGACACTGAAGCTTTCTTT. This chain uses TRBV14 with TRBJ1-1; D might be TRBD1 (5 bases). Trimming cost V 4 bases and J 3 bases, with 21 bases left between them. CDR3 length: 17 amino acids. The germline gives CDR1 SGHDN, CDR2 FVKESK.

With regard to this clone: This specimen includes other DNA sequences encoding the same CDR3. The chain couples TRBV5-1 to TRBJ2-1; tentatively, D is TRBD2 (6 bases). CDR1 SGHRS and CDR2 YFSETQ come from the germline V gene. The CDR3 loop spans 16 amino acids. The V and J ends lost 0 bases and 4 bases respectively, with 14 bases between them. The CDR3 DNA reads as TGCGCCAGCAGCTTGGGTCCTTCGGGAGCGTACAATGAGCAGTTCTTC. Its protein is CASSLGPSGAYNEQFF.

The chain has TRBV10-1 and TRBJ2-1; TRBD2 is a possible D gene (5 bases). Trimming removed 7 bases from V and 3 bases from J, with 13 bases in between. The germline gives CDR1 WNHNN, CDR2 SYGVQD (reference sequence). This CDR3 has 14 amino acids. Written as DNA, the CDR3 is TGCGCCAGCACCACGAGAGGACTCTACAATGAGCAGTTCTTC. This codes for CASTTRGLYNEQFF.

This clone was seen a single time. The chain uses TRBV28 and TRBJ2-6; D possibly corresponds to TRBD2 (5 bases). With 2 bases removed from V and 4 bases from J, the gap between germline ends came to 15 bases. The germline V gene encodes CDR1 MDHEN and CDR2 SYDVKM. The CDR3 has 17 residues. The CDR3 reads CASSLPLSGLGANVLTF. The CDR3 DNA sequence: TGTGCCAGCAGTTTACCCCTCTCGGGGTTAGGGGCCAACGTCCTGACTTTC.

The chain links TRBV29-1 to TRBJ1-2; 7 positions agree with TRBD1. The CDR3 runs to 12 residues. Germline-derived CDR1 and CDR2 are SQVTM and ANQGSEA. The V and J ends lost 2 bases and 4 bases, in that order; junction bases with no gene match: 1. The chain's CDR3 is CSVERDSYGYTF. For the CDR3, the DNA is TGCAGCGTTGAACGGGACAGCTATGGCTACACCTTC.